A single sample gave rise to the 3 T cell receptor beta chains below, sequenced in a study of T cell repertoires in cytomegalovirus infection. No cognate antigen is known for these TCRs. TCRdb analysed the reads with MiXCR anew, one entry per CDR3 protein. The sample has roughly 120,000 distinct CDR3 sequences, approximately 30% seen once. The input for sequencing was CD8+ T cells from cultured PBMCs, taken from culture after CMV antigen stimulation. Receptors originate from a human donor in good health (CMV status not recorded). Some clones in this sample may be carry-over from other donors' samples.

The rearrangement links TRBV4-2 to TRBJ2-1, with D possibly being TRBD1 or TRBD2 (5 bases each). Germline V gene sequence: CDR1 LGHNA, CDR2 YNFKEQ. Trimming cost V 0 bases and J 10 bases, with 10 bases left between them. There are 13 residues in the CDR3. CDR3 nucleotide sequence: TGTGCCAGCAGCCAAGACTGGGGGTCGGAGCAGTTCTTC. Translated: CASSQDWGSEQFF.

The chain employs TRBV7-6 and TRBJ2-5, with a possible D match to TRBD1 (5 bases). V lost 0 bases, J lost 2 bases, and 10 bases lay in between. Germline V gene lookup returns CDR1 SGHVS and CDR2 FNYEAQ. The CDR3 contains 15 residues. The CDR3 loop reads CASSLALGPQETQYF. CDR3 DNA: TGTGCCAGCAGCTTAGCGCTGGGGCCACAAGAGACCCAGTACTTC.

This clonotype was counted only a few times. The V and J genes are TRBV6-1 and TRBJ2-5, with TRBD1 identical over 8 bases. V was clipped by 4 bases and J by 9 bases; unmatched bases: 10. The CDR3 is 14 amino acids. Germline-derived CDR1 and CDR2 are MNHNS and SASEGT. CDR3 protein: CASSVTGAGAAQYF. The CDR3 DNA reads TGTGCCAGCAGTGTGACAGGGGCTGGCGCGGCCCAGTACTTC.